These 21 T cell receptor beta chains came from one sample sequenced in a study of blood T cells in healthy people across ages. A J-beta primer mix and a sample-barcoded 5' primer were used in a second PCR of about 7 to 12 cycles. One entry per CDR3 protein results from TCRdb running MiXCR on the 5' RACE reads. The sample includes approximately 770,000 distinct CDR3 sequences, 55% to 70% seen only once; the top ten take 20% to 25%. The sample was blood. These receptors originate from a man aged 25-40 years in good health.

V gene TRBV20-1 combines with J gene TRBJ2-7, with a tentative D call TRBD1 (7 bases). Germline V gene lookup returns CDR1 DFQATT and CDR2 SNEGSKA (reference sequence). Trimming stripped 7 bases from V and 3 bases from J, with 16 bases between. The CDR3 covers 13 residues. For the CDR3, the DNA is TGCAGTGTCAGGGGGGATACCGACTACGAGCAGTACTTC. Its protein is CSVRGDTDYEQYF.

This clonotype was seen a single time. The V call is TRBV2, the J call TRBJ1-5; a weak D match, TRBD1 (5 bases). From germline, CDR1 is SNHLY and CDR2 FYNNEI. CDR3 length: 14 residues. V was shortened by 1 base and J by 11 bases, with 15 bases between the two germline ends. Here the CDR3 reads CASSEGQRGRSQHF. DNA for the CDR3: TGTGCCAGCAGTGAAGGACAGCGGGGCAGGTCCCAGCATTTT.

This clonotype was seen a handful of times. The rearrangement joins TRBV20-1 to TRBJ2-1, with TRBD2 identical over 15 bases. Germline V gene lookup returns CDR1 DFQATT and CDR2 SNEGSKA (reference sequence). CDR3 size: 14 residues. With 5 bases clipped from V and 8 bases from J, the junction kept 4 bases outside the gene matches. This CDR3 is CSAQGLAGGDEQFF. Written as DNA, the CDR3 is TGCAGTGCTCAAGGACTAGCGGGAGGGGATGAGCAGTTCTTC.

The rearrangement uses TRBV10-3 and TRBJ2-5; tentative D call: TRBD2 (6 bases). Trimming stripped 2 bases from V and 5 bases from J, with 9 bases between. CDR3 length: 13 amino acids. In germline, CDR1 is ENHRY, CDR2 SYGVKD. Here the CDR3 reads CAISEGDSETQYF. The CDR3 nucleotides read TGTGCCATCAGTGAGGGGGACTCGGAGACCCAGTACTTC.

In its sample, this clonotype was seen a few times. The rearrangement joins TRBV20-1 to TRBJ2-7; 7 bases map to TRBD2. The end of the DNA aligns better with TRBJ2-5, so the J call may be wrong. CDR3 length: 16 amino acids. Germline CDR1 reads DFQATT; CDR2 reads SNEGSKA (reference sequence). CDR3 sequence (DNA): TGCAGTGCTAATCGGGATGCTGGCGGGAGCGGGGAGACCCAGTACTTC. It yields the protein CSANRDAGGSGETQYF.

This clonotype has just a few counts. This chain's CDR3 is CASSRNPGGAGANVLTF. CDR3 nucleotide sequence: TGTGCCAGCAGCCGAAATCCAGGGGGCGCTGGGGCCAACGTCCTGACTTTC. This chain uses TRBV7-2 with TRBJ2-6; 8 bases map to TRBD1. V lost 5 bases and J lost 2; bases outside the gene matches: 8. Germline CDR1 reads SGHTA; CDR2 reads FQGNSA. CDR3 length: 17 residues.

Here the CDR3 reads CASRYGLAASYEQYF. The CDR3 nucleotides read TGTGCCAGCAGATATGGACTAGCGGCCTCCTACGAGCAGTACTTC. This chain joins TRBV7-2 and TRBJ2-7; 10 nucleotides line up with TRBD2. The CDR3 has 15 residues. Losses at the gene ends were 6 bases for V and 0 bases for J; bases not matched to a gene: 5. Looked up from germline, CDR1 is SGHTA and CDR2 is FQGNSA.

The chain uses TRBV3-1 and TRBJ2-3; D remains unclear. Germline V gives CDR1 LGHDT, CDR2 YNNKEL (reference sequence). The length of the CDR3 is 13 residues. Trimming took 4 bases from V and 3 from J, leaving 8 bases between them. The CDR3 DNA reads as TGTGCCAGCAGCCCTGCTGGGACAGATACGCAGTATTTT. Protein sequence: CASSPAGTDTQYF.

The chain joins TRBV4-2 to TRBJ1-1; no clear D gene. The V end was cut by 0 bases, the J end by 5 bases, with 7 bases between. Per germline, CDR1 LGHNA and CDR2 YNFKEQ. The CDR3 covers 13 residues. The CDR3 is CASSQDRLTEAFF. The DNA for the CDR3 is TGTGCCAGCAGCCAAGATAGGCTTACTGAAGCTTTCTTT.

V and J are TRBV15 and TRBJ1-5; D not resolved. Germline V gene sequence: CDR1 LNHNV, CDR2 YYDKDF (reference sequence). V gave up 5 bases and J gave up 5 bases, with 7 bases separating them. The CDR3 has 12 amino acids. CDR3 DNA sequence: TGTGCCACCAGCTTCGGGTATCAGCCCCAGCATTTT. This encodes CATSFGYQPQHF. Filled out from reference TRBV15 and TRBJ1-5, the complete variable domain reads DAMVIQNPRYQVTQFGKPVTLSCSQTLNHNVMYWYQQKSSQAPKLLFHYYDKDFNNEADTPDNFQSRRPNTSFCFLDIRSPGLGDTAMYLCATSFGYQPQHFGDGTRLSIL.

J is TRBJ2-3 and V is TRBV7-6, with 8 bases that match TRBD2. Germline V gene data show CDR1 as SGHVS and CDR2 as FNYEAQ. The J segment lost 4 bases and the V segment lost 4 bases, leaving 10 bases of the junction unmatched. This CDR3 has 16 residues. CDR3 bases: TGTGCCAGCAGCTCGGGGCGGGGGGCCCCCCCAGATACGCAGTATTTT. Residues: CASSSGRGAPPDTQYF.

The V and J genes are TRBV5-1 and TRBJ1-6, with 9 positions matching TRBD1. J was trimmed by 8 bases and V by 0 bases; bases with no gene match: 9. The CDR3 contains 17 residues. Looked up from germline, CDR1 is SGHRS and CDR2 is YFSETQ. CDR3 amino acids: CASSLGPPGQGDSPLHF. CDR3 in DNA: TGCGCCAGCAGCTTGGGCCCTCCGGGACAGGGTGATTCACCCCTCCACTTT.

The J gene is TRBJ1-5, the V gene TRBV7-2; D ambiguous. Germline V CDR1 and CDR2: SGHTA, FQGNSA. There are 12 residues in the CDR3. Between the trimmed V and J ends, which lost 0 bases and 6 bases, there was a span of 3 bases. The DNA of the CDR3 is TGTGCCAGCAGCTTAGCGCGTCAGCCCCAGCATTTT. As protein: CASSLARQPQHF.

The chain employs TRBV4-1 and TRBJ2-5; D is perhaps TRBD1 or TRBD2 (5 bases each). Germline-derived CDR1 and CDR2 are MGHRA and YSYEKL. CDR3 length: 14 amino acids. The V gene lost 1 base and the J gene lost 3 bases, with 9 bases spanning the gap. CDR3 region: CASSQGDGEETQYF. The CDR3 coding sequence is TGCGCCAGCAGCCAAGGGGACGGTGAAGAGACCCAGTACTTC.

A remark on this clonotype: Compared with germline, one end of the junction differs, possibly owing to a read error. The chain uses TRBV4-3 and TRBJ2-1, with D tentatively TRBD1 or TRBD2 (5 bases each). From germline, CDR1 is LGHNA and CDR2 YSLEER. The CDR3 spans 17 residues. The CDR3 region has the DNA TGCGCCAGCAGCCAAGATCTCTCTGGGGGAGCGTACAATGAGCGGTTCTTC. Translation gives CASSQDLSGGAYNERFF.

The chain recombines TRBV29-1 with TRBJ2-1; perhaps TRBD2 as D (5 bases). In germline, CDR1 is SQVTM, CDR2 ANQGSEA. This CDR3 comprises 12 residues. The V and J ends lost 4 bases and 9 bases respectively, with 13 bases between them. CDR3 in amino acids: CSVGPTAGEQFF. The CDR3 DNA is TGCAGCGTTGGACCCACGGCGGGTGAGCAGTTCTTC.

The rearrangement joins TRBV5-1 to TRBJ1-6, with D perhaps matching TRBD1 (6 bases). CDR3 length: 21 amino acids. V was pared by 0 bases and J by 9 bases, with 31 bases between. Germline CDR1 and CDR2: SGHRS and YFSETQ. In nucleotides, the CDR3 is TGCGCCAGCAGCTTGGTGAGGAATCTTCTGTTACAGGGAGGCTTTACTTCACCCCTCCACTTT. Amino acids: CASSLVRNLLLQGGFTSPLHF.

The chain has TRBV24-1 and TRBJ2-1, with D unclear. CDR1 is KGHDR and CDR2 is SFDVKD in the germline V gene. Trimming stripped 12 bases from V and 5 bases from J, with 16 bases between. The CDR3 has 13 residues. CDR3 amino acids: CAVMENYNNEQFF. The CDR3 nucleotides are TGTGCCGTGATGGAAAACTACAACAATGAGCAGTTCTTC.

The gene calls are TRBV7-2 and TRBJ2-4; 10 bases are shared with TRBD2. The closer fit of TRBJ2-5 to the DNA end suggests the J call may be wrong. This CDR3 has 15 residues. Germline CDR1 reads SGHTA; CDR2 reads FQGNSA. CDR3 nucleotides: TGTGCCGGGTCCAAACTAGCGGGGTCGGAAGAGACCCAGTACTTC. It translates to CAGSKLAGSEETQYF.

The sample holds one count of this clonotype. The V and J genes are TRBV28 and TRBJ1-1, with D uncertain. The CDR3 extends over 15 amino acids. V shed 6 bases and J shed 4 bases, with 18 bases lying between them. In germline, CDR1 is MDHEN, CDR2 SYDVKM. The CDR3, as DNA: TGTGCCAGCAGGCCAACCCCTGTGAGAGGCACTGAAGCTTTCTTT. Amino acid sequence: CASRPTPVRGTEAFF.

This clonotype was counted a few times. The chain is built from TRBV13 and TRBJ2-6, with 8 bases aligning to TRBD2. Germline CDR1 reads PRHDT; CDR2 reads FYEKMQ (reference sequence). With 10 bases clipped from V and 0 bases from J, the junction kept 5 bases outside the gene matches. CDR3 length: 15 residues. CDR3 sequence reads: CATHAGGSGANVLTF. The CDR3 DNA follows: TGTGCCACCCACGCGGGGGGCTCTGGGGCCAACGTCCTGACTTTC.